The 12 T cell receptor beta chains below all came from one sample that was sequenced in a study of radiotherapy plus CTLA-4 blockade in lung cancer. Clones were read by immunoSEQ multiplex PCR, and TCRdb kept only the in-frame ones, dropping some. Found here are roughly 24,000 clones, about four fifths of them singletons; the top ten hold 20% to 25%. The sequences come from peripheral blood, collected from a patient treated with radiotherapy plus ipilimumab. The origin of the receptors is a human donor with non-small cell lung cancer that progressed on radiotherapy plus ipilimumab.

The rearrangement links TRBV28 to TRBJ2-7; TRBD2 aligns across 11 bases. Per germline, CDR1 MDHEN and CDR2 SYDVKM. This CDR3 comprises 18 residues. V trimming: 4 bases; J trimming: 2 bases; junction bases outside the gene matches: 13. The CDR3 nucleotides read TGTGCCAGCAGTTCCCCTGCTAGCGGGAGGAGGATCGCCTACGAGCAGTACTTC. This gives the protein CASSSPASGRRIAYEQYF.

This clone was observed a single time. V gene TRBV27 combines with J gene TRBJ2-1; D unclear. Germline V CDR1 and CDR2: MNHEY, SMNVEV (reference sequence). Trimming took 6 bases from V and 2 from J, leaving 11 bases between them. CDR3 length: 14 amino acids. The CDR3 DNA follows: TGTGCCAGCAGCCGGGTTTGGGCCTACAATGAGCAGTTCTTC. It yields the protein CASSRVWAYNEQFF.

This clone was observed a few times. J is TRBJ2-7 and V is TRBV7-8; D is ambiguous. Germline loops: CDR1 SGHVS, CDR2 FQNEAQ. V was pared by 1 base and J by 5 bases, with 12 bases between. The CDR3 has 14 residues. This CDR3 reads CASSLDRGANEQYF. Written as DNA, the CDR3 is TGTGCCAGCAGCTTAGACAGAGGAGCAAACGAGCAGTACTTC.

This clone was observed once. The V call is TRBV7-9, the J call TRBJ2-3; D is unresolved. This CDR3 is built from 11 residues. Trimming pared 3 bases from V and 6 bases from J, leaving 4 bases between. Germline assignment: CDR1 SEHNR and CDR2 FQNEAQ (reference sequence). The chain's CDR3 is CASSFSDTQYF. The CDR3 bases are TGTGCCAGCAGCTTCTCGGATACGCAGTATTTT.

This chain links TRBV7-6 with TRBJ2-2; TRBD1 agrees at 7 bases. J was trimmed by 4 bases and V by 5 bases; bases with no gene match: 19. The CDR3 runs to 19 residues. Looked up from germline, CDR1 is SGHVS and CDR2 is FNYEAQ. The chain's CDR3 is CASSQRGYTGVGGTGELFF. Written as DNA, the CDR3 is TGTGCCAGCAGCCAACGAGGATATACAGGGGTTGGTGGCACCGGGGAGCTGTTTTTT.

This chain joins TRBV7-2 and TRBJ2-5, with a possible D match to TRBD1 (5 bases). CDR3 size: 14 residues. Trimming took 2 bases from V and 3 from J, leaving 10 bases between them. Germline values: CDR1 SGHTA, CDR2 FQGNSA. The DNA of the CDR3 is TGTGCCAGCAGCTTAACTGCAGGGAAAGAGACCCAGTACTTC. Translated, it gives CASSLTAGKETQYF. Based on the CDR3 plus reference TRBV7-2 and TRBJ2-5, the full variable domain is GAGVSQSPSNKVTEKGKDVELRCDPISGHTALYWYRQSLGQGLEFLIYFQGNSAPDKSGLPSDRFSAERTGGSVSTLTIQRTQQEDSAVYLCASSLTAGKETQYFGPGTRLLVL.

The chain recombines TRBV5-1 with TRBJ2-3; the match to TRBD2 covers 9 bases. The J segment lost 4 bases and the V segment lost 4 bases, leaving 7 bases of the junction unmatched. CDR3 length: 15 amino acids. Looked up from germline, CDR1 is SGHRS and CDR2 is YFSETQ. The CDR3 bases are TGCGCCAGCAGCGGGACTAGCTCCTTGGCAGATACGCAGTATTTT. It encodes CASSGTSSLADTQYF.

This clone appeared a few times. This chain joins TRBV19 and TRBJ2-6; TRBD1 matches 8 bases. The CDR3 contains 18 residues. V lost 2 bases and J lost 0; bases outside the gene matches: 6. CDR1 is LNHDA and CDR2 is SQIVND in the germline V gene (reference sequence). CDR3 region: CASSIRGQVRSGANVLTF. CDR3 coding DNA: TGTGCCAGTAGTATAAGGGGACAGGTTCGCTCTGGGGCCAACGTCCTGACTTTC.

This clone is a singleton in its sample. The J gene is TRBJ1-1, the V gene TRBV2; D might be TRBD1 (5 bases). Germline-derived CDR1 and CDR2 are SNHLY and FYNNEI. V gave up 5 bases and J gave up 6 bases, with 10 bases separating them. This CDR3 has 12 residues. The CDR3 DNA reads TGTGCCAGCAGTCGGGACGGTTCTGAAGCTTTCTTT. Its protein is CASSRDGSEAFF.

This clone was observed once. The gene calls are TRBV2 and TRBJ2-1; the match to TRBD1 covers 7 bases. Germline-derived CDR1 and CDR2 are SNHLY and FYNNEI. V shed 5 bases, J shed 6 bases, and the junction held 10 bases outside the gene matches. CDR3 size: 15 residues. The CDR3 coding sequence is TGTGCCAGCAGTACCCGACAGGGTCTCCGCAATGAGCAGTTCTTC. Residues: CASSTRQGLRNEQFF.

The chain recombines TRBV6-1 with TRBJ2-1; weak D call: TRBD2 (7 bases). Germline CDR1 and CDR2: MNHNS and SASEGT. The V end was cut by 4 bases, the J end by 4 bases, with 20 bases between. The CDR3 has 17 amino acids. The CDR3 loop reads CASSVEGGISGYNEQFF. CDR3 nucleotides: TGTGCCAGCAGTGTCGAGGGGGGGATCAGTGGGTACAATGAGCAGTTCTTC.

The V and J genes are TRBV10-3 and TRBJ1-6, with TRBD1 as a possible D gene (6 bases). Trimming pared 5 bases from V and 5 bases from J, leaving 10 bases between. The CDR3 covers 14 residues. Germline loops: CDR1 ENHRY, CDR2 SYGVKD. The CDR3: CAISRDTNNSPLHF. In DNA form, the CDR3 reads TGTGCCATCAGTAGGGACACCAATAATTCACCCCTCCACTTT.